The 5 T cell receptor beta chains below were found in one sample sequenced in a study of technical replicates of blood from a handful of donors. Some clones are missing from TCRdb's copy, which holds only in-frame ones; the method was immunoSEQ multiplex PCR. In the table there are fewer than 70,000 clones, about 86% of which are singletons. Sample: PBMCs. The receptors come from a human donor in good health. Some clones in this sample may be carry-over from other donors' samples.

This clone was seen only once. This chain joins TRBV15 and TRBJ2-6; 9 bases fit TRBD1. CDR1 LNHNV and CDR2 YYDKDF come from the germline V gene (reference sequence). Trimming at V came to 3 bases and at J to 2 bases, leaving 5 bases not matched to a gene. This CDR3 is built from 17 residues. The CDR3 protein is CATSRGGQGAGANVLTF. CDR3 in DNA: TGTGCCACCAGCAGGGGGGGACAGGGTGCTGGGGCCAACGTCCTGACTTTC.

This rearrangement joins TRBV4-2 to TRBJ2-1, with TRBD2 identical over 11 bases. The CDR3 is 17 amino acids. Germline CDR1 is LGHNA and CDR2 is YNFKEQ. Trimming cost V 3 bases and J 8 bases; bases outside gene matches: 12. The CDR3 sequence: CASSQIGTSGPTDEQFF. As DNA, the CDR3 is TGTGCCAGCAGCCAGATAGGGACTAGCGGCCCCACGGATGAGCAGTTCTTC.

This chain connects TRBV7-7 to TRBJ2-7; 8 nucleotides line up with TRBD2. Trimming at V came to 1 base and at J to 4 bases, leaving 3 bases not matched to a gene. Per germline, CDR1 SSHAT and CDR2 FNYEAQ (reference sequence). The CDR3 is 14 amino acids. The CDR3 is CASSLGAGEYEQYF. The CDR3 coding sequence is TGTGCCAGCAGCTTAGGAGCGGGAGAGTACGAGCAGTACTTC.

This clone was recorded once. This chain links TRBV5-1 with TRBJ2-5; TRBD1 matches 9 bases. The CDR3 length is 15 residues. V was clipped by 3 bases and J by 0 bases; unmatched bases: 3. In germline, CDR1 is SGHRS, CDR2 YFSETQ. DNA of the CDR3: TGCGCCAGCAGCTCGGGACAGGGCAACCAAGAGACCCAGTACTTC. This gives the protein CASSSGQGNQETQYF.

The rearrangement joins TRBV4-2 to TRBJ1-3; D unresolved. Trimming cost V 8 bases and J 0 bases, with 8 bases left between them. The CDR3 is made up of 13 amino acids. Germline loops: CDR1 LGHNA, CDR2 YNFKEQ. In DNA, the CDR3 is TGTGCCAGCCAGAGGAACTCTGGAAACACCATATATTTT. Translating gives CASQRNSGNTIYF.